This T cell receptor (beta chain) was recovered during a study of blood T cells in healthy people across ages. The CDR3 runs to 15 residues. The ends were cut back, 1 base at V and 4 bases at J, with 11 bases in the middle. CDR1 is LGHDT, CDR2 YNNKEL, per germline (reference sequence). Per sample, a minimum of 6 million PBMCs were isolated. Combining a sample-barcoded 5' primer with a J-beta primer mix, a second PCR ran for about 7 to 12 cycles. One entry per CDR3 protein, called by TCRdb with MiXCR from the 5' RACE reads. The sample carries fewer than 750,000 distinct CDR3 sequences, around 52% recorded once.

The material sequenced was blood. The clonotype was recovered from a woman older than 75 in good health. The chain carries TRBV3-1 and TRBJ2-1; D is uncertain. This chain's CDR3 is CASSQGVGHYNEQFF. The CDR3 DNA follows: TGTGCCAGCAGCCAAGGGGTAGGCCATTACAATGAGCAGTTCTTC.